These 30 T cell receptor beta chains were all obtained from the same sample, sequenced in a study of T and B cells in COVID-19 patients. Each TRB amplification used roughly 230-550 ng of genomic DNA from blood. BIOMED2 TRB-A/B primer pools were used in multiplex TRB PCR. TCRdb passed the multiplex PCR reads through MiXCR, listing each CDR3 protein once. The sample records around 10,000 distinct CDR3 sequences, around 28% being singletons. Sequencing was performed on blood. Every receptor here comes from a human donor who had recovered from COVID-19.

By share, this clonotype ranks as medium-sized. The chain is built from TRBV27 and TRBJ2-7; TRBD1 matches at 11 bases. Unmatched junction bases numbered 3, after V lost 5 bases and J lost 3 bases. Germline lookup yields CDR1 MNHEY and CDR2 SMNVEV (reference sequence). The CDR3 has 14 amino acids. The CDR3 here is CASSQGQGVYEQYF. In DNA form, the CDR3 reads TGTGCCAGCAGTCAGGGACAGGGGGTCTACGAGCAGTACTTC.

A few counts support this clonotype. This chain links TRBV10-3 with TRBJ2-3; 14 nucleotides agree with TRBD2. CDR1 is ENHRY, CDR2 SYGVKD, per germline. CDR3 length: 16 amino acids. Trimming took 6 bases from V and 4 from J; bases not matched to a gene: 6. This chain's CDR3 is CAISPGTSGRADTQYF. CDR3 sequence (DNA): TGTGCCATCAGCCCCGGGACTAGCGGGAGAGCAGATACGCAGTATTTT.

CDR3 DNA sequence: TGTGCCAGCAGCTCGGGGGACACGGCTACCTATGGCTACACCTTC. Protein: CASSSGDTATYGYTF. The chain is built from TRBV7-4 and TRBJ1-2; a weak D match, TRBD1 (6 bases). The CDR3 has 15 residues. Trimming removed 4 bases from V and 4 bases from J, with 16 bases in between. Germline CDR1 reads SGHVT; CDR2 reads SQSDAQ.

This chain joins TRBV28 and TRBJ2-3; 10 bases are a match to TRBD1. Germline lookup yields CDR1 MDHEN and CDR2 SYDVKM. The CDR3 is made up of 14 amino acids. Unmatched junction bases numbered 11, after V lost 5 bases and J lost 12 bases. This CDR3 reads CASSPRRTGGDQYF. The CDR3 DNA reads as TGTGCCAGCAGTCCCCGAAGGACAGGGGGTGATCAGTATTTT.

The chain links TRBV20-1 to TRBJ2-1; possibly TRBD1 for D (6 bases). Trimming took 0 bases from V and 5 from J, leaving 8 bases between them. The CDR3 spans 13 residues. CDR1 is DFQATT, CDR2 SNEGSKA, per germline (reference sequence). CDR3 coding DNA: TGCAGTGCTAGAGATGGACAGCACAATGAGCAGTTCTTC. Residues: CSARDGQHNEQFF.

This clonotype is labeled medium-sized (0.01 to 0.1%). J is TRBJ1-2 and V is TRBV29-1; D uncertain. The V gene lost 5 bases and the J gene lost 2 bases, with 12 bases spanning the gap. This CDR3 is 13 amino acids long. Germline V gene lookup returns CDR1 SQVTM and CDR2 ANQGSEA. CDR3 DNA: TGCAGCGTTCGCAAGACCGCCAACTATGGCTACACCTTC. It codes for CSVRKTANYGYTF.

This clonotype was detected ten times or more. The chain is built from TRBV6-5 and TRBJ1-5; D uncertain. CDR3 length: 14 amino acids. Germline loops: CDR1 MNHEY, CDR2 SVGAGI. The V end lost 6 bases, the J end lost 4 bases, and 13 bases lay between the germline ends. CDR3 coding DNA: TGTGCCAGCAGGACCGGGGTAGCAAATCAGCCCCAGCATTTT. Translated: CASRTGVANQPQHF.

The DNA of the CDR3 is TGTGCCATCAGTGAGTCTCTGGCCGGAGAGCCCCAGCATTTT. Translating gives CAISESLAGEPQHF. This chain joins TRBV10-3 and TRBJ1-5; D is ambiguous. Per the germline V gene, CDR1 is ENHRY and CDR2 is SYGVKD. The germline V and J ends were trimmed by 0 bases and 8 bases, with 11 bases remaining between them. The CDR3 sequence is 14 residues long.

The V gene is TRBV5-1, the J gene TRBJ1-2; the D gene is possibly TRBD1 (5 bases). The CDR3 runs to 15 residues. V lost 4 bases and J lost 4, with 17 bases in between. The germline V gene has CDR1 SGHRS and CDR2 YFSETQ. The CDR3 DNA is TGCGCCAGCAGCGTAAACCTGGACACTATCTATGGCTACACCTTC. Translated, it gives CASSVNLDTIYGYTF.

CDR3 residues: CASSYSGGREGTDTQYF. CDR3 nucleotides: TGTGCCAGCAGTTACTCTGGCGGGAGGGAAGGCACAGATACGCAGTATTTT. The chain carries TRBV6-5 and TRBJ2-3; TRBD2 matches 9 bases. The V gene's germline CDR1 is MNHEY and CDR2 SVGAGI. Trimming removed 0 bases from V and 1 base from J; junction bases left unmatched: 5. The CDR3 sequence is 17 residues long.

V gene TRBV11-1 combines with J gene TRBJ2-2, with D tentatively TRBD1 or TRBD2 (6 bases each). The CDR3 runs to 15 residues. Per the germline V gene, CDR1 is SGHAT and CDR2 is FQDESV (reference sequence). V lost 2 bases to trimming and J lost 0 bases, with 7 bases between them. The chain's CDR3 is CASSLRGANTGELFF. CDR3 in DNA: TGTGCCAGCAGCTTAAGGGGGGCGAACACCGGGGAGCTGTTTTTT. Using reference TRBV11-1 and TRBJ2-2 for the parts outside the CDR3, the full variable domain is EAEVAQSPRYKITEKSQAVAFWCDPISGHATLYWYRQILGQGPELLVQFQDESVVDDSQLPKDRFSAERLKGVDSTLKIQPAELGDSAMYLCASSLRGANTGELFFGEGSRLTVL.

A few counts support this clonotype. The genes are TRBV7-2 and TRBJ2-5, with D possibly TRBD1 on 5 matching bases. CDR1 and CDR2 (germline): SGHTA, FQGNSA. The CDR3 runs to 14 residues. V was cut by 1 base and J by 1 base, with 7 bases left in between. CDR3 in DNA: TGTGCCAGCAGCTTAGGCAGGGTCCAAGAGACCCAGTACTTC. The encoded protein is CASSLGRVQETQYF. The variable domain in full, completed from reference TRBV7-2 and TRBJ2-5, reads GAGVSQSPSNKVTEKGKDVELRCDPISGHTALYWYRQSLGQGLEFLIYFQGNSAPDKSGLPSDRFSAERTGGSVSTLTIQRTQQEDSAVYLCASSLGRVQETQYFGPGTRLLVL.

The chain uses TRBV29-1 and TRBJ2-3; 7 bases are shared with TRBD1. The CDR3 length is 13 residues. Germline CDR1 and CDR2: SQVTM and ANQGSEA. Trimming at V came to 6 bases and at J to 2 bases, leaving 5 bases not matched to a gene. CDR3 loop: CSVGTENTDTQYF. In DNA form, the CDR3 reads TGCAGCGTCGGGACAGAGAACACAGATACGCAGTATTTT.

Judged by abundance, this clonotype is medium-sized. The chain joins TRBV12-3 or TRBV12-4 to TRBJ2-7; 9 positions match TRBD1. The CDR3 runs 14 residues. Unmatched junction bases numbered 7, after V lost 3 bases and J lost 7 bases. CDR3 in DNA: TGTGCCAGCAGTTTCGGACAGGGGTATGCGGAGCAGTACTTC. This codes for CASSFGQGYAEQYF.

This clonotype was detected many times. The chain is built from TRBV30 and TRBJ2-5; D not certain. The CDR3 runs to 12 residues. V was shortened by 5 bases and J by 5 bases, with 12 bases between the two germline ends. Germline V CDR1 and CDR2: GTSNPN, SVGIG (reference sequence). The CDR3 region is CAWAPSAETQYF. CDR3 nucleotide sequence: TGTGCCTGGGCCCCAAGTGCGGAGACCCAGTACTTC.

This clonotype is medium-sized in the sample. The V gene is TRBV27, the J gene TRBJ2-7, with 8 positions matching TRBD2. Germline V lookup: CDR1 MNHEY, CDR2 SMNVEV (reference sequence). This CDR3 spans 16 amino acids. J gave up 6 bases and V 6 bases, and 16 bases lay outside the gene matches. The CDR3 loop is CASSPRPPGLGSEQYF. The DNA of the CDR3 is TGTGCCAGCAGCCCACGCCCCCCGGGACTAGGCAGCGAGCAGTACTTC.

This clonotype is labeled as medium-sized. V gene TRBV7-6 combines with J gene TRBJ2-5, with D possibly TRBD2 on 6 matching bases. CDR3 size: 15 residues. Germline V gene data show CDR1 as SGHVS and CDR2 as FNYEAQ. Trimming removed 5 bases from V and 4 bases from J, with 17 bases in between. CDR3 region: CASSLRGFGGETQYF. The CDR3 nucleotides are TGTGCCAGCAGCCTACGGGGGTTCGGAGGAGAGACCCAGTACTTC.

Judged by abundance, this clonotype is medium-sized. CDR3 DNA sequence: TGTGCCTGGAGTGTAGGAGGGGCCAGCACAGATACGCAGTATTTT. Translation gives CAWSVGGASTDTQYF. This chain uses TRBV30 with TRBJ2-3; TRBD2 might be the D (6 bases). In germline, CDR1 is GTSNPN, CDR2 SVGIG (reference sequence). The ends were cut back, 0 bases at V and 0 bases at J, with 10 bases in the middle. The CDR3 length is 15 residues.

This clonotype showed up just a few times. The rearrangement joins TRBV5-4 to TRBJ2-7; D assignment may be TRBD1 or TRBD2 (5 bases each). V was cut by 0 bases and J by 0 bases, with 13 bases left in between. The CDR3 consists of 16 residues. Germline CDR1 SGHNT, CDR2 YYREEE (reference sequence). The CDR3 bases are TGTGCCAGCAGCTTGGCCCCGGGGACGAGCTCCTACGAGCAGTACTTC. It codes for CASSLAPGTSSYEQYF. The full variable domain, rest sourced from reference TRBV5-4 and TRBJ2-7, is ETGVTQSPTHLIKTRGQQVTLRCSSQSGHNTVSWYQQALGQGPQFIFQYYREEENGRGNFPPRFSGLQFPNYSSELNVNALELDDSALYLCASSLAPGTSSYEQYFGPGTRLTVT.

By sample share, this clonotype is medium-sized. The chain couples TRBV29-1 to TRBJ2-7; TRBD2 matches 8 bases. With 1 base clipped from V and 6 bases from J, the junction kept 5 bases outside the gene matches. CDR1 and CDR2 from the germline V gene are SQVTM and ANQGSEA. The CDR3 consists of 13 residues. In nucleotides, the CDR3 is TGCAGCGTTGAAGTGTCGGGAGGGGTCGAGCAGTACTTC. Translated: CSVEVSGGVEQYF.

The rearrangement links TRBV14 to TRBJ2-3; TRBD1 aligns across 7 bases. The CDR3 is 16 amino acids. Trimming at V came to 0 bases and at J to 2 bases, leaving 5 bases not matched to a gene. Germline CDR1 SGHDN, CDR2 FVKESK. In DNA, the CDR3 is TGTGCCAGCAGCCAAGACAGGGGGAGCCTCACAGATACGCAGTATTTT. Translation gives CASSQDRGSLTDTQYF.

A remark on this clonotype: A much more abundant neighbour one base away suggests this may be a read error. The CDR3 DNA follows: TGTGCCAGCAGCTCTAGCGTAAAGGGCGTCACAGATACGCAGTATTTT. Translation gives CASSSSVKGVTDTQYF. This chain uses TRBV13 with TRBJ2-3, with D maybe TRBD2 (6 bases). The V and J ends lost 4 bases and 2 bases respectively, with 16 bases between them. The CDR3 has 16 residues. CDR1 PRHDT and CDR2 FYEKMQ come from the germline V gene (reference sequence).

This clonotype was counted between two and nine times. The V gene is TRBV7-6, the J gene TRBJ1-1; possibly TRBD1 for D (5 bases). The CDR3 is made up of 14 amino acids. V lost 5 bases and J lost 3, with 13 bases in between. CDR1 and CDR2 (germline): SGHVS, FNYEAQ. CDR3 in amino acids: CASSPIGADTEAFF. The CDR3 nucleotides read TGTGCCAGCAGCCCTATTGGGGCGGACACTGAAGCTTTCTTT.

The chain employs TRBV20-1 and TRBJ1-3; D is unclear. V was pared by 1 base and J by 0 bases, with 10 bases between. From germline, CDR1 is DFQATT and CDR2 SNEGSKA (reference sequence). The CDR3 has 15 amino acids. The CDR3 loop reads CSARARPASGNTIYF. As DNA, the CDR3 is TGCAGTGCTAGAGCTAGGCCGGCCTCTGGAAACACCATATATTTT.

This clonotype was counted only a few times. V and J are TRBV30 and TRBJ1-6, with 10 positions matching TRBD1. CDR3 size: 18 residues. The junction had 15 bases not matched to a gene; V was cut back by 6 bases and J by 4 bases. Germline V gives CDR1 GTSNPN, CDR2 SVGIG (reference sequence). The CDR3 here is CACEIRQGASGYNSPLHF. CDR3 sequence (DNA): TGTGCCTGCGAGATCCGACAGGGGGCTTCGGGATATAATTCACCCCTCCACTTT.

This clonotype is classed as medium-sized. The chain links TRBV30 to TRBJ2-7, with 9 bases that match TRBD1. Germline V lookup: CDR1 GTSNPN, CDR2 SVGIG (reference sequence). The CDR3 covers 13 residues. Trimming removed 3 bases from V and 4 bases from J; junction bases left unmatched: 4. The CDR3 nucleotides read TGTGCCTGGAGGAGACAGGGGGAATACGAGCAGTACTTC. It codes for CAWRRQGEYEQYF.

The chain combines TRBV18 with TRBJ1-1; TRBD1 agrees at 9 bases. The CDR3 contains 17 residues. In germline, CDR1 is KGHSH, CDR2 LQKENI. After removal of 1 base from V and 1 base from J, the junction contained 7 bases not matched to a gene. Here the CDR3 reads CASSPLMAGQGNTEAFF. CDR3 nucleotides: TGTGCCAGCTCACCACTCATGGCGGGACAGGGGAACACTGAAGCTTTCTTT.

This clonotype turned up a few times. This rearrangement joins TRBV19 to TRBJ1-5; a weak D match, TRBD1 (5 bases). There are 15 residues in the CDR3. Germline V gene data show CDR1 as LNHDA and CDR2 as SQIVND (reference sequence). Between the trimmed V and J ends, which lost 7 bases and 0 bases, there was a span of 13 bases. CDR3 nucleotide sequence: TGTGCCAGTACCGTGACAGTTAATAGCAATCAGCCCCAGCATTTT. This encodes CASTVTVNSNQPQHF.

V is TRBV7-6 and J is TRBJ2-3; 12 bases match TRBD2. The CDR3 totals 16 residues. Looked up from germline, CDR1 is SGHVS and CDR2 is FNYEAQ. The V segment lost 4 bases and the J segment 5 bases; nucleotides outside the gene matches: 7. For the CDR3, the DNA is TGTGCCAGCAGCTCATTACTAGCGGGAGGAGGAGATACGCAGTATTTT. Translated, it gives CASSSLLAGGGDTQYF.

The chain combines TRBV30 with TRBJ1-2; TRBD1 matches 7 bases. This CDR3 has 17 residues. In germline, CDR1 is GTSNPN, CDR2 SVGIG (reference sequence). After removal of 2 bases from V and 2 bases from J, the junction contained 14 bases not matched to a gene. The CDR3 spells CAWSFPGRLQGNYGYTF. The CDR3 DNA reads TGTGCCTGGAGTTTCCCAGGCCGACTACAGGGGAACTATGGCTACACCTTC. Full variable domain (remainder filled in from reference TRBV30 and TRBJ1-2): SQTIHQWPATLVQPVGSPLSLECTVEGTSNPNLYWYRQAAGRGLQLLFYSVGIGQISSEVPQNLSASRPQDRQFILSSKKLLLSDSGFYLCAWSFPGRLQGNYGYTFGSGTRLTVV.